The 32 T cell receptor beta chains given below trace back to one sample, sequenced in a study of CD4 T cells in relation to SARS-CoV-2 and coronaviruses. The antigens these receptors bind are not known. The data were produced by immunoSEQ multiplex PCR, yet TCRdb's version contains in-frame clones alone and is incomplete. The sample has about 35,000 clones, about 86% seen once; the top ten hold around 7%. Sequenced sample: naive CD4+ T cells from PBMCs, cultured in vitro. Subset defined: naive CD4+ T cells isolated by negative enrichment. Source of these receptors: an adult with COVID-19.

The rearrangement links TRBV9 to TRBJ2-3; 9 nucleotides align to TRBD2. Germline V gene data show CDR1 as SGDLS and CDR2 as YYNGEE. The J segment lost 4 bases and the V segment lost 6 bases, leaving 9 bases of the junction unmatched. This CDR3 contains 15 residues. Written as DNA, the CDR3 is TGTGCCAGCACCCCCGGACTAGCGAGAGCAGATACGCAGTATTTT. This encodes CASTPGLARADTQYF.

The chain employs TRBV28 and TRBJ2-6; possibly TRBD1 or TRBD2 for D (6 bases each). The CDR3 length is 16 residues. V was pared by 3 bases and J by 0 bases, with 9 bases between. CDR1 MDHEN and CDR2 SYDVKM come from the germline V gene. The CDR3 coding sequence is TGTGCCAGCAGTTTCGGGGGCAGCTCTGGGGCCAACGTCCTGACTTTC. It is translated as CASSFGGSSGANVLTF. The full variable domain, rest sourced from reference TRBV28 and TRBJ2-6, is DVKVTQSSRYLVKRTGEKVFLECVQDMDHENMFWYRQDPGLGLRLIYFSYDVKMKEKGDIPEGYSVSREKKERFSLILESASTNQTSMYLCASSFGGSSGANVLTFGAGSRLTVL.

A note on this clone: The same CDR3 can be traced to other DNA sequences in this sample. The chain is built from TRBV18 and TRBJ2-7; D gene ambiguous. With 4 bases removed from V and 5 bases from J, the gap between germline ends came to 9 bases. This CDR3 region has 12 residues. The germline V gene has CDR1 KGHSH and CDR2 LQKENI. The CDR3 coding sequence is TGTGCCAGCTCACTTAACAGAGACGAGCAGTACTTC. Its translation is CASSLNRDEQYF.

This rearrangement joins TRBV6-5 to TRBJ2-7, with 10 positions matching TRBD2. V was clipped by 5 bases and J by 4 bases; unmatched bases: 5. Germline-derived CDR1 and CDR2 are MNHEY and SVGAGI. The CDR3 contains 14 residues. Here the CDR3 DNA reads TGTGCCAGCAGTCTAGCGGGAGCGAGGTACGAGCAGTACTTC. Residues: CASSLAGARYEQYF.

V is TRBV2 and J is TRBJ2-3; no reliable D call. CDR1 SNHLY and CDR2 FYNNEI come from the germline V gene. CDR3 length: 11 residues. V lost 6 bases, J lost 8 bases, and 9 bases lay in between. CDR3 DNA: TGTGCCAGCAGGAGAACAAGTACGCAGTATTTT. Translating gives CASRRTSTQYF.

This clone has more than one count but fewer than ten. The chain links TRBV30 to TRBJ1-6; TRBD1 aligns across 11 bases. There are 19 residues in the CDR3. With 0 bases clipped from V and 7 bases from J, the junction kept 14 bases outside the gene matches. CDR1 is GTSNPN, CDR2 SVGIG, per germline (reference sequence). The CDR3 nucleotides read TGTGCCTGGAGTGTACAGAGGACAGGGGGCCTCAACTCCAATTCACCCCTCCACTTT. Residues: CAWSVQRTGGLNSNSPLHF.

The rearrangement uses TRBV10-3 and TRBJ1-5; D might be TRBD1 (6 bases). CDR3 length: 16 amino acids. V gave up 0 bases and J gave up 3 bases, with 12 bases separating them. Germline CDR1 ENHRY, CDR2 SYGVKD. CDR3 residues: CAISESGTGNNQPQHF. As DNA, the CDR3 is TGTGCCATCAGTGAGTCTGGAACAGGGAACAATCAGCCCCAGCATTTT.

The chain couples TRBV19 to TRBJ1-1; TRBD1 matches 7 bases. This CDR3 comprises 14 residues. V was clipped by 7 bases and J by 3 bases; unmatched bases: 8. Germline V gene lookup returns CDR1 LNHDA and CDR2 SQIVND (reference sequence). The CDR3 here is CASKEGARDTEAFF. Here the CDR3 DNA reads TGTGCCAGTAAGGAGGGGGCCAGAGACACTGAAGCTTTCTTT.

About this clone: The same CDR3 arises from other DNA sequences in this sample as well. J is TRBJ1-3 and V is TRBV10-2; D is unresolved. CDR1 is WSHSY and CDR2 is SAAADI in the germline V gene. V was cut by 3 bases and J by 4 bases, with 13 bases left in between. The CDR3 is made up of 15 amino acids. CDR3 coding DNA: TGCGCCAGCAGTGATATGGGCTTGGTCGGAAACACCATATATTTT. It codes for CASSDMGLVGNTIYF.

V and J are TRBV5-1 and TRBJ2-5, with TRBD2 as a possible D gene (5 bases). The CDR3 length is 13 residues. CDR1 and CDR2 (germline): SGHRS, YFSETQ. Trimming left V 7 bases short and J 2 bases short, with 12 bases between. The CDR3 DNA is TGCGCCAGCCGGGAAACTTCACAAGAGACCCAGTACTTC. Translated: CASRETSQETQYF.

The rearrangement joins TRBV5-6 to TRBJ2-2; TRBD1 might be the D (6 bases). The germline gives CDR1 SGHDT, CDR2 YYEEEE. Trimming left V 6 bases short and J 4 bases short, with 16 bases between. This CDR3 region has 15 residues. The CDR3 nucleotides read TGTGCCAGCACCTCTCAGGGGTTGAGCACCGGGGAGCTGTTTTTT. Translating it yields CASTSQGLSTGELFF. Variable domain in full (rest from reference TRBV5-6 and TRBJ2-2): DAGVTQSPTHLIKTRGQQVTLRCSPKSGHDTVSWYQQALGQGPQFIFQYYEEEERQRGNFPDRFSGHQFPNYSSELNVNALLLGDSALYLCASTSQGLSTGELFFGEGSRLTVL.

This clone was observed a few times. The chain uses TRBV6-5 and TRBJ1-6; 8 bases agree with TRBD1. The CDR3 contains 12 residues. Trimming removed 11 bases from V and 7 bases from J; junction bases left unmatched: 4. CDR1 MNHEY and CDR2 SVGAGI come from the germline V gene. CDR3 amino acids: CASRQGNSPLHF. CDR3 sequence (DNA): TGTGCCTCAAGACAGGGGAATTCACCCCTCCACTTT.

CDR3: CASSRTSGHNEQFF. DNA for the CDR3: TGTGCCAGCAGCAGGACTAGCGGTCACAATGAGCAGTTCTTC. V gene TRBV28 combines with J gene TRBJ2-1; TRBD2 aligns across 10 bases. The V gene end was trimmed by 6 bases and the J gene end by 5 bases; junction bases not matched to a gene: 4. CDR3 length: 14 residues. Germline loops: CDR1 MDHEN, CDR2 SYDVKM.

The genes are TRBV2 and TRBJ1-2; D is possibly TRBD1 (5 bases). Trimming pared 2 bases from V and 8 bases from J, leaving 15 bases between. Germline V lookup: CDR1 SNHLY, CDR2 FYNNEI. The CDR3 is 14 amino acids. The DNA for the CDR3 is TGTGCCAGCAGTGAAACCTTACAGGATGGCGGCTACACCTTC. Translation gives CASSETLQDGGYTF.

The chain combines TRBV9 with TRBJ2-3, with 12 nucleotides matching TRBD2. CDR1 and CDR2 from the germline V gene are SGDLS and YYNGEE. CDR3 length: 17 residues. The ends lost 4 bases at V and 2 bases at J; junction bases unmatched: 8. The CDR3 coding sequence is TGTGCCAGCAGCCCCCGGACTAGCGGGGTGATCACAGATACGCAGTATTTT. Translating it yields CASSPRTSGVITDTQYF. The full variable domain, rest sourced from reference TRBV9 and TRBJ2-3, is DSGVTQTPKHLITATGQRVTLRCSPRSGDLSVYWYQQSLDQGLQFLIQYYNGEERAKGNILERFSAQQFPDLHSELNLSSLELGDSALYFCASSPRTSGVITDTQYFGPGTRLTVL.

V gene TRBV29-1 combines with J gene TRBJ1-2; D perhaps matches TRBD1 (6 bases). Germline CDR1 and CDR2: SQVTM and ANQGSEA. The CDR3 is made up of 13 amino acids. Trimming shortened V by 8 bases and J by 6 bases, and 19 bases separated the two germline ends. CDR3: CSLGGRGVDGYTF. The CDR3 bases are TGCAGCTTGGGGGGCAGGGGAGTCGATGGCTACACCTTC.

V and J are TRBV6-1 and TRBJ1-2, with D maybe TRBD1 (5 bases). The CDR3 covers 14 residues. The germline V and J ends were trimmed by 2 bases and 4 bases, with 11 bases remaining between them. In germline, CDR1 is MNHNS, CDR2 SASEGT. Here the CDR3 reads CASSEIGGGYGYTF. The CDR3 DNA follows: TGTGCCAGCAGTGAAATCGGCGGGGGCTATGGCTACACCTTC.

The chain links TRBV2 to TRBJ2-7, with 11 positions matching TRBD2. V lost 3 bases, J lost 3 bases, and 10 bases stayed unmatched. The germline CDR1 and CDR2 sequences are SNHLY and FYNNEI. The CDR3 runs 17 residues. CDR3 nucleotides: TGTGCCAGCAGTGACCACCCGGGACTAGCGGCCTACTACGAGCAGTACTTC. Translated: CASSDHPGLAAYYEQYF. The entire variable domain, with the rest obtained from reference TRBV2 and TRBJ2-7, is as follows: EPEVTQTPSHQVTQMGQEVILRCVPISNHLYFYWYRQILGQKVEFLVSFYNNEISEKSEIFDDQFSVERPDGSNFTLKIRSTKLEDSAMYFCASSDHPGLAAYYEQYFGPGTRLTVT.

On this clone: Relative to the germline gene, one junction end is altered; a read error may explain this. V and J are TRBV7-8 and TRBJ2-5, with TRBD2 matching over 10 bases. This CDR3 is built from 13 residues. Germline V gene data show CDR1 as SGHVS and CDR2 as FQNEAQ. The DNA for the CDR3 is TGTGCCAGCAGCCTAGCGGGAGCGGAGACCCAGTACTTC. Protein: CASSLAGAETQYF.

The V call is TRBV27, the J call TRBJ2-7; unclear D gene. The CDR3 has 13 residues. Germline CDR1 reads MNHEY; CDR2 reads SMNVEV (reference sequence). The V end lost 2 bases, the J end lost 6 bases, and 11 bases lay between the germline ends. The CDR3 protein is CASSLGQVREQYF. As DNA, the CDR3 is TGTGCCAGCAGTTTAGGTCAGGTGCGCGAGCAGTACTTC.

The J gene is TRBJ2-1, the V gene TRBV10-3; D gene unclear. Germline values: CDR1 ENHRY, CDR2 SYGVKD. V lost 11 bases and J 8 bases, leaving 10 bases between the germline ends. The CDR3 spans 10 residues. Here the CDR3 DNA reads TGTGCCGTAGGTGGGGATGAGCAGTTCTTC. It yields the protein CAVGGDEQFF.

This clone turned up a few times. In nucleotides, the CDR3 is TGTGCCAGCAGCGCCCCAGGCAGAGGGACCGACTACGAGCAGTACTTC. Translation gives CASSAPGRGTDYEQYF. The chain is built from TRBV7-9 and TRBJ2-7, with D perhaps being TRBD1 or TRBD2 (5 bases each). Germline CDR1 is SEHNR and CDR2 is FQNEAQ (reference sequence). The CDR3 totals 16 residues. Trimming removed 5 bases from V and 3 bases from J, with 20 bases in between. The full variable domain, rest sourced from reference TRBV7-9 and TRBJ2-7, is DTGVSQNPRHKITKRGQNVTFRCDPISEHNRLYWYRQTLGQGPEFLTYFQNEAQLEKSRLLSDRFSAERPKGSFSTLEIQRTEQGDSAMYLCASSAPGRGTDYEQYFGPGTRLTVT.

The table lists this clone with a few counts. This CDR3 is CASSRLAGKVGELFF. CDR3 nucleotide sequence: TGTGCCAGCAGTCGACTAGCGGGAAAGGTCGGGGAGCTGTTTTTT. The chain couples TRBV6-2 or TRBV6-3 to TRBJ2-2; TRBD2 aligns across 11 bases. Germline CDR1 reads MNHEY; CDR2 reads SVGEGT. V shed 5 bases and J 7 bases; nucleotides not matched to a gene: 6. The CDR3 spans 15 residues.

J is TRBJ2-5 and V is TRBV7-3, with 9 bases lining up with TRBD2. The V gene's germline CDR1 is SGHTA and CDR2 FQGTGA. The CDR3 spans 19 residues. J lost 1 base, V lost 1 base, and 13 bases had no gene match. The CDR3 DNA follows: TGTGCCAGCAGCTTAAGGGGTAGCGGGAGCCGGAGACCCCAAGAGACCCAGTACTTC. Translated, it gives CASSLRGSGSRRPQETQYF.

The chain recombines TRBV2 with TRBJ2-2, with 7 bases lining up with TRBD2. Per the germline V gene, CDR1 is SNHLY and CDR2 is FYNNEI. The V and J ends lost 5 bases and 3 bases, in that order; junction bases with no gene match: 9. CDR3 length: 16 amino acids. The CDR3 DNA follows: TGTGCCAGCAGTCCCATTACTGGACTAGACACCGGGGAGCTGTTTTTT. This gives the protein CASSPITGLDTGELFF.

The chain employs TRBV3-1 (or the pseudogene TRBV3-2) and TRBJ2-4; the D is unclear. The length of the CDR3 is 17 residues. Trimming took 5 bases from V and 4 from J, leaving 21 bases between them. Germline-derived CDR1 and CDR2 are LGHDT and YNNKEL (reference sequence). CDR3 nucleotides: TGTGCCAGCAGCAAATCCGTTCCCATTTGCAAGAAAAACATTCAGTACTTC. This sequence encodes CASSKSVPICKKNIQYF.

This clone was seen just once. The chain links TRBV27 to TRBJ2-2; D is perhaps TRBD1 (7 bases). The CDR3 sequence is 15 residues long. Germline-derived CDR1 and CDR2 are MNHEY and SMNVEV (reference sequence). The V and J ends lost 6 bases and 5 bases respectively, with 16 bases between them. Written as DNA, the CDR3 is TGTGCCAGCAGAAACAGGGGAGGTATAACCGGGGAGCTGTTTTTT. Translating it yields CASRNRGGITGELFF.

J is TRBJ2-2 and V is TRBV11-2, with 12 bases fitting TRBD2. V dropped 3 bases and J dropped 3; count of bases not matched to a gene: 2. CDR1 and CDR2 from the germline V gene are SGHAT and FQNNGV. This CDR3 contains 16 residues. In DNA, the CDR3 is TGTGCCAGCAGCTTGGGACTAGCGGGTTACACCGGGGAGCTGTTTTTT. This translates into CASSLGLAGYTGELFF.

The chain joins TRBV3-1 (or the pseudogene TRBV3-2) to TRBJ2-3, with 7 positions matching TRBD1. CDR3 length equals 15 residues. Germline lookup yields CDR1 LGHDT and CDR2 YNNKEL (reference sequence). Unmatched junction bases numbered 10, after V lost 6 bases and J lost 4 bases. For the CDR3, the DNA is TGTGCCAGCAGGACCACTATGGGACAGTCAGATACGCAGTATTTT. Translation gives CASRTTMGQSDTQYF.

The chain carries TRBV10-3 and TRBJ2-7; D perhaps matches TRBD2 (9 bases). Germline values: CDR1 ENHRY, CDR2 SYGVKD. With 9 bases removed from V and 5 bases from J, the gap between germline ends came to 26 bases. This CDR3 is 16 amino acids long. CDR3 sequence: CAMGGGVDRVRNEQYF. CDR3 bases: TGTGCCATGGGCGGGGGGGTGGACAGGGTAAGGAACGAGCAGTACTTC.

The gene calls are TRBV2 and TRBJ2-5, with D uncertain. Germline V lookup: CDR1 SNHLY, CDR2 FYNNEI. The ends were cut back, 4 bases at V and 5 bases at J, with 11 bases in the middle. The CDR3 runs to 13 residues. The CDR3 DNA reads TGTGCCAGCAGTGTCGAGGTTGTGGAGACCCAGTACTTC. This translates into CASSVEVVETQYF.

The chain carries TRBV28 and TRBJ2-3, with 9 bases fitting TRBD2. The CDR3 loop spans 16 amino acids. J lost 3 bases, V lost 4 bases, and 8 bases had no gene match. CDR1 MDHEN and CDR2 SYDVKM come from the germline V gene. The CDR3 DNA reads TGTGCCAGCAGTTCTCAGGGGCGGGGGGGTACAGATACGCAGTATTTT. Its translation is CASSSQGRGGTDTQYF.